The source of this TCR beta chain is a study of PD-1 blockade in classical Hodgkin lymphoma. The CDR3 sequence is 19 residues long. Trimming cost V 6 bases and J 4 bases; bases outside gene matches: 18. Germline CDR1 and CDR2: KGHSH and LQKENI. Time point specified: newly diagnosed, previously untreated cHL patient sample. Measured with immunoSEQ multiplex PCR; TCRdb has only the in-frame clones, and not every one. Counted here are 20,000 to 25,000 clones, roughly 94% occurring once; the ten biggest clones make up over 4.5%. Material for sequencing was peripheral blood mononuclear cells (PBMCs). The genes are TRBV18 and TRBJ2-1, with 10 bases that match TRBD2. The TCR was taken from a human donor with classical Hodgkin lymphoma. CDR3 amino acids: CASSPGTEKTSGNYNEQFF. CDR3 DNA: TGTGCCAGCTCCCCGGGGACCGAGAAAACTAGCGGGAATTACAATGAGCAGTTCTTC.